This TCR beta chain was profiled in a study of T cells in Graves' hyperthyroidism and ophthalmopathy. Study observations and caveats: In blood, most of the thyroid clonotypes expanded above 0.001 were also present.

This clonotype was seen repeatedly, ten times or more. The antigen is undetermined. V shed 2 bases and J shed 5 bases, with 6 bases lying between them. The germline V gene has CDR1 SGHVS and CDR2 FNYEAQ. The CDR3 contains 12 residues. Ophthalmopathy patients had Clinical Activity Score at least 3, NOSPECS grade at least 4, duration under 3 months. Patients were excluded for uncontrolled infection, other autoimmune disease, pregnancy or lactation. Amplified regions were TCR beta CDR3 sequences from RNA transcripts. Initially, a first-round RT-PCR of the TCR CDR3 employed the HTBI primer set. TCRdb fed the multiplex PCR reads into MiXCR, producing one record per CDR3 protein. The sample records hundreds of thousands of distinct CDR3 sequences, roughly 14% being singletons.

The clonotype originates from a man between 18 and 35 years old with Graves' ophthalmopathy. The sequencing sample was made of blood. V gene TRBV7-6 combines with J gene TRBJ2-5; no reliable D call. DNA for the CDR3: TGTGCCAGCAGCTTAATCACGGAGACCCAGTACTTC. Protein product: CASSLITETQYF. Full variable domain (missing parts from reference TRBV7-6 and TRBJ2-5): GAGVSQSPRYKVTKRGQDVALRCDPISGHVSLYWYRQALGQGPEFLTYFNYEAQQDKSGLPNDRFSAERPEGSISTLTIQRTEQRDSAMYRCASSLITETQYFGPGTRLLVL.